The 24 T cell receptor beta chains presented below share a single source sample, sequenced in a study of OX40 agonist ivuxolimab in advanced cancers. Repertoires were generated with immunoSEQ multiplex PCR, while TCRdb's copy carries only in-frame clones and drops some. The data contain some 74,000 clones, 85% of them singletons. Here the sequenced sample was CD4+ or CD8+ T cells sorted from blood, taken in a trial of the OX40 agonist ivuxolimab. All receptors derive from an adult with an advanced solid tumor such as melanoma, head and neck, liver or kidney cancer.

The gene calls are TRBV6-5 and TRBJ1-2, with TRBD1 matching 7 bases. V gave up 4 bases and J gave up 2 bases; unmatched junction bases: 7. Germline V gene lookup returns CDR1 MNHEY and CDR2 SVGAGI. This CDR3 has 15 residues. The CDR3 region has the DNA TGTGCCAGCAGTTTTATATCAGGGGGGAACTATGGCTACACCTTC. Translation gives CASSFISGGNYGYTF.

The V gene is TRBV11-2, the J gene TRBJ2-3; the D is unclear. Trimming removed 5 bases from V and 2 bases from J, with 5 bases in between. The CDR3 sequence is 12 residues long. Germline V gene data show CDR1 as SGHAT and CDR2 as FQNNGV. The CDR3, as DNA: TGTGCCAGCAGCACGTACACAGATACGCAGTATTTT. This gives the protein CASSTYTDTQYF. Drawing the rest from reference TRBV11-2 and TRBJ2-3, the complete variable domain is EAGVAQSPRYKIIEKRQSVAFWCNPISGHATLYWYQQILGQGPKLLIQFQNNGVVDDSQLPKDRFSAERLKGVDSTLKIQPAKLEDSAVYLCASSTYTDTQYFGPGTRLTVL.

The rearrangement joins TRBV5-4 to TRBJ2-2; 9 bases are a match to TRBD1. The V gene's germline CDR1 is SGHNT and CDR2 YYREEE (reference sequence). The ends lost 3 bases at V and 10 bases at J; junction bases unmatched: 4. The CDR3 runs to 13 residues. The CDR3 is CASSSGDRVELFF. The CDR3, as DNA: TGTGCCAGCAGCTCCGGGGACAGGGTGGAGCTGTTTTTT.

V is TRBV7-2 and J is TRBJ2-7, with 12 bases aligning to TRBD2. Trimming took 5 bases from V and 4 from J; bases not matched to a gene: 6. In germline, CDR1 is SGHTA, CDR2 FQGNSA. The CDR3 consists of 15 residues. In nucleotides, the CDR3 is TGTGCCAGCAGCCTCGCTAGCGGGGGGGCATACGAGCAGTACTTC. This encodes CASSLASGGAYEQYF.

V usage is TRBV27 and J usage is TRBJ2-7; 8 nucleotides line up with TRBD1. The CDR3 is 14 amino acids. Germline loops: CDR1 MNHEY, CDR2 SMNVEV (reference sequence). V was clipped by 5 bases and J by 6 bases; unmatched bases: 9. The CDR3 region has the DNA TGTGCCAGCAGTCCAACCTTTGACAGGGGCGAGCAGTACTTC. Amino acid sequence: CASSPTFDRGEQYF.

The V and J genes are TRBV9 and TRBJ2-3; 7 bases are shared with TRBD2. Germline CDR1 SGDLS, CDR2 YYNGEE. Unmatched junction bases numbered 10, after V lost 3 bases and J lost 0 bases. The length of the CDR3 is 17 residues. The CDR3 loop reads CASSEPLALTSTDTQYF. The CDR3 DNA reads as TGTGCCAGCAGCGAGCCACTAGCGCTCACTAGCACAGATACGCAGTATTTT.

J is TRBJ2-1 and V is TRBV5-1, with 10 bases identical to TRBD1. The germline V gene has CDR1 SGHRS and CDR2 YFSETQ. V was pared by 4 bases and J by 7 bases, with 8 bases of the junction left unmatched. The length of the CDR3 is 15 residues. The CDR3 loop is CASSTGTGAWNEQFF. CDR3 nucleotides: TGCGCCAGCAGCACAGGGACAGGGGCTTGGAATGAGCAGTTCTTC.

The chain links TRBV6-5 to TRBJ2-1; possible D gene TRBD1, 6 bases. V shed 2 bases and J shed 8 bases, with 10 bases lying between them. This CDR3 has 13 amino acids. Germline V CDR1 and CDR2: MNHEY, SVGAGI. The CDR3 region has the DNA TGTGCCAGCAGTTACGGGACAATCGATGAGCAGTTCTTC. It is translated as CASSYGTIDEQFF.

This clone has a handful of counts. The chain couples TRBV13 to TRBJ2-1, with TRBD1 matching over 9 bases. The CDR3 contains 17 residues. V was pared by 5 bases and J by 2 bases, with 10 bases of the junction left unmatched. CDR1 is PRHDT, CDR2 FYEKMQ, per germline (reference sequence). This CDR3 reads CASSQGSGQGAYNEQFF. The DNA for the CDR3 is TGTGCCAGCAGCCAGGGGTCGGGACAGGGAGCCTACAATGAGCAGTTCTTC.

This chain links TRBV30 with TRBJ1-3; unclear D gene. This CDR3 comprises 11 residues. The germline CDR1 and CDR2 sequences are GTSNPN and SVGIG (reference sequence). V shed 7 bases and J shed 3 bases, with 7 bases lying between them. CDR3 loop: CAFRRGNTIYF. DNA for the CDR3: TGTGCCTTTAGACGTGGAAACACCATATATTTT.

The chain uses TRBV2 and TRBJ2-1; 9 bases map to TRBD2. The V segment lost 5 bases and the J segment 7 bases; nucleotides outside the gene matches: 12. CDR3 length: 16 amino acids. In germline, CDR1 is SNHLY, CDR2 FYNNEI. In DNA form, the CDR3 reads TGTGCCAGCAGTCGACTAGCGGTGGCCCGCTGGAATGAGCAGTTCTTC. It is translated as CASSRLAVARWNEQFF. Using reference TRBV2 and TRBJ2-1 for the parts outside the CDR3, the full variable domain is EPEVTQTPSHQVTQMGQEVILRCVPISNHLYFYWYRQILGQKVEFLVSFYNNEISEKSEIFDDQFSVERPDGSNFTLKIRSTKLEDSAMYFCASSRLAVARWNEQFFGPGTRLTVL.

V is TRBV5-4 and J is TRBJ1-2; 8 positions agree with TRBD1. The J segment lost 0 bases and the V segment lost 4 bases, leaving 2 bases of the junction unmatched. CDR1 is SGHNT and CDR2 is YYREEE in the germline V gene (reference sequence). This CDR3 contains 14 residues. DNA of the CDR3: TGTGCCAGCAGCGTGGACAGGGCTAACTATGGCTACACCTTC. It yields the protein CASSVDRANYGYTF. Filled out from reference TRBV5-4 and TRBJ1-2, the complete variable domain reads ETGVTQSPTHLIKTRGQQVTLRCSSQSGHNTVSWYQQALGQGPQFIFQYYREEENGRGNFPPRFSGLQFPNYSSELNVNALELDDSALYLCASSVDRANYGYTFGSGTRLTVV.

The chain uses TRBV19 and TRBJ2-1; 12 bases fit TRBD1. Germline V gives CDR1 LNHDA, CDR2 SQIVND (reference sequence). Unmatched junction bases numbered 7, after V lost 5 bases and J lost 8 bases. CDR3 length: 15 residues. Here the CDR3 DNA reads TGTGCCAGTAGTGGAGGGGACAGGGGGCGGGATGAGCAGTTCTTC. This encodes CASSGGDRGRDEQFF.

CDR3 sequence: CASSQDWARDNQPQHF. CDR3 bases: TGCGCCAGCAGCCAAGATTGGGCCAGAGATAATCAGCCCCAGCATTTT. V and J are TRBV4-1 and TRBJ1-5, with D uncertain. In germline, CDR1 is MGHRA, CDR2 YSYEKL. V was trimmed by 0 bases and J by 4 bases, leaving 13 bases between them. CDR3 size: 16 residues.

The V and J genes are TRBV28 and TRBJ1-6; 10 bases align to TRBD1. With 6 bases clipped from V and 10 bases from J, the junction kept 12 bases outside the gene matches. CDR3 length: 16 amino acids. Looked up from germline, CDR1 is MDHEN and CDR2 is SYDVKM. The CDR3 region is CASRPKRTGGGSPLHF. DNA of the CDR3: TGTGCCAGCAGACCAAAGCGGACAGGGGGAGGATCACCCCTCCACTTT.

The chain employs TRBV11-3 and TRBJ2-7; D possibly matches TRBD1 or TRBD2 (6 bases each). Germline V CDR1 and CDR2: SGHNT, YENEEA. Trimming took 5 bases from V and 5 from J, leaving 13 bases between them. CDR3 length: 13 amino acids. DNA of the CDR3: TGTGCCAGCAGCGAGAGAAGGGGGGACGAGCAGTACTTC. It yields the protein CASSERRGDEQYF.

This chain uses TRBV28 with TRBJ2-5; 13 positions match TRBD2. The CDR3 sequence is 16 residues long. The V and J ends lost 5 bases and 4 bases, in that order; junction bases with no gene match: 7. Per germline, CDR1 MDHEN and CDR2 SYDVKM. In DNA, the CDR3 is TGTGCCAGCAGTACGCCTCGGACTAGCGGGGGAGAGACCCAGTACTTC. This codes for CASSTPRTSGGETQYF.

The rearrangement joins TRBV10-3 to TRBJ1-6, with TRBD1 matching over 9 bases. From germline, CDR1 is ENHRY and CDR2 SYGVKD. The CDR3 runs 18 residues. V trimming: 2 bases; J trimming: 0 bases; junction bases outside the gene matches: 5. This CDR3 reads CAISEARTGDSYNSPLHF. Written as DNA, the CDR3 is TGTGCCATCAGTGAGGCACGGACAGGGGACTCCTATAATTCACCCCTCCACTTT.

The chain links TRBV5-4 to TRBJ1-2; D gene uncertain. The CDR3 loop spans 15 amino acids. CDR1 SGHNT and CDR2 YYREEE come from the germline V gene (reference sequence). Trimming cost V 5 bases and J 0 bases, with 14 bases left between them. The CDR3 region is CASRFDNRANYGYTF. CDR3 sequence (DNA): TGTGCCAGCAGATTTGATAACAGAGCTAACTATGGCTACACCTTC.

The rearrangement uses TRBV7-9 and TRBJ2-3; possibly TRBD1 for D (6 bases). Germline V gene sequence: CDR1 SEHNR, CDR2 FQNEAQ (reference sequence). Deletions cut 5 bases from V and 4 bases from J, with 22 bases between. This CDR3 contains 17 residues. CDR3 nucleotides: TGTGCCAGCAGCCCAGTGTACAGGGCCCGGCGATCAGATACGCAGTATTTT. Translated, it gives CASSPVYRARRSDTQYF.

J is TRBJ1-2 and V is TRBV6-1; D gene uncertain. Germline V gives CDR1 MNHNS, CDR2 SASEGT. Trimming took off 3 bases at V and 8 bases at J, with 10 bases between the two ends. The CDR3 is made up of 12 amino acids. The CDR3 region is CASSEAQRGYTF. In DNA, the CDR3 is TGTGCCAGCAGTGAGGCTCAGCGGGGCTACACCTTC.

A note on this clone: The junction departs from germline at one end; a sequencing error may be responsible. The rearrangement uses TRBV11-2 and TRBJ2-7, with 7 nucleotides matching TRBD1. The germline V gene encodes CDR1 SGHAT and CDR2 FQNNGV. The CDR3 covers 14 residues. The CDR3: CASSLESSLRGLWF. In DNA form, the CDR3 reads TGTGCCAGCAGCTTAGAGTCTTCCCTAAGGGGGCTATGGTTC.

CDR3 loop: CASSPGWVVENTEAFF. The CDR3 DNA reads TGTGCCAGCAGCCCAGGGTGGGTGGTTGAGAACACTGAAGCTTTCTTT. V gene TRBV7-2 combines with J gene TRBJ1-1, with D maybe TRBD1 (5 bases). From germline, CDR1 is SGHTA and CDR2 FQGNSA. Trimming cost V 5 bases and J 1 base, with 17 bases left between them. This CDR3 contains 16 residues.

This clone was observed once. In DNA form, the CDR3 reads TGCGCCAGCAGCAATCCGGGACAGGGGGGGAATGAGCAGTTCTTC. Protein: CASSNPGQGGNEQFF. The J gene is TRBJ2-1, the V gene TRBV5-1; TRBD1 agrees at 11 bases. CDR3 length equals 15 residues. The ends lost 4 bases at V and 7 bases at J; junction bases unmatched: 7. The germline V gene encodes CDR1 SGHRS and CDR2 YFSETQ.